In this sample, the clone carrying this T cell receptor beta chain is medium-sized. What it recognizes is unknown. This CDR3 is 14 amino acids long. The ends were cut back, 6 bases at V and 5 bases at J, with 16 bases in the middle. Germline CDR1 reads MDHEN; CDR2 reads SYDVKM. This record comes from a study of memory CD4+ T cells and cytomegalovirus serostatus. Study results and limitations: Each of approximately 63 CMV-associated TCRbeta sequences occurred in one to five individuals. CMV serostatus prediction reached median AUC approximately 0.95, or 0.91 with US-trained model.

Data came from immunoSEQ multiplex PCR; TCRdb stores just in-frame clones and leaves some out. The sample contains approximately 70,000 clones, 76% of which appear only once. Single viable CD3+CD4+CD8-CD45RO+ cells were sorted as the memory CD4+ T cells. CMV serostatus came from serum IgG against pp150, pp28, p38, p52. After thawing, CD4+ T cells were positively selected. This chain connects TRBV28 to TRBJ1-2; D is perhaps TRBD1 (5 bases). The source is an adult in good health and CMV-seropositive. The material sequenced was memory CD4+ T cells from blood. The CDR3 loop is CASRPRGTSYGYTF. The CDR3 DNA sequence: TGTGCCAGCAGACCCCGCGGGACTTCATATGGCTACACCTTC.